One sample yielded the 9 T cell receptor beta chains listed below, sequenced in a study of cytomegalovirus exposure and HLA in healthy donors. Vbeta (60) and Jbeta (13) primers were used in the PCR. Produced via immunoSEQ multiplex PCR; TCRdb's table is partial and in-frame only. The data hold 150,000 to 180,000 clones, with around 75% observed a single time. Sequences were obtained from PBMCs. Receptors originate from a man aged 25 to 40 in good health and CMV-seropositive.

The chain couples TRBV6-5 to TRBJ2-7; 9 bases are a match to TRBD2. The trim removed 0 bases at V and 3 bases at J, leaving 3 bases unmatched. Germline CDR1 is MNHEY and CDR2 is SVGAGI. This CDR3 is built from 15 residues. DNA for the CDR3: TGTGCCAGCAGTTACTCGGCACTAGCGGGCTACGAGCAGTACTTC. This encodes CASSYSALAGYEQYF.

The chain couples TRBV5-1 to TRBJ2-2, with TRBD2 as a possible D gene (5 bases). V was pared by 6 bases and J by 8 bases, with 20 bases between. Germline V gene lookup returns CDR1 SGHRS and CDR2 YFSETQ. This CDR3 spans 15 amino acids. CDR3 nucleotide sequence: TGCGCCAGCATGTGGCAGCGGTCCTCTACGGGGGAGCTGTTTTTT. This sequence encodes CASMWQRSSTGELFF.

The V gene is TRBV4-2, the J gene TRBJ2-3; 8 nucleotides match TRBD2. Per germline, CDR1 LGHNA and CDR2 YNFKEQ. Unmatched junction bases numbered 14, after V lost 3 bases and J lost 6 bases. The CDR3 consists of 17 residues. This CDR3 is CASSHIRGGRRLDTQYF. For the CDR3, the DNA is TGTGCCAGCAGCCATATTCGGGGGGGCCGGAGACTTGATACGCAGTATTTT.

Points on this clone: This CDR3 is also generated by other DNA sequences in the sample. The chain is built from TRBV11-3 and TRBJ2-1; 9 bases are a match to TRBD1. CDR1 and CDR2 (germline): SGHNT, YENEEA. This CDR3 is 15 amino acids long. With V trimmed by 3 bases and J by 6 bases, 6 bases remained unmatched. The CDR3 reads CASSLGPTGGNEQFF. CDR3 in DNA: TGTGCCAGCAGCTTGGGCCCGACAGGGGGCAATGAGCAGTTCTTC.

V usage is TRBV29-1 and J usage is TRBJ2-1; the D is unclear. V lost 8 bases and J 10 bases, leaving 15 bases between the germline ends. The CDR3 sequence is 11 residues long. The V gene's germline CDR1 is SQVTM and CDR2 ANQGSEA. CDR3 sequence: CSFSSVGEQFF. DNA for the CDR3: TGCAGCTTCTCGTCGGTGGGCGAGCAGTTCTTC.

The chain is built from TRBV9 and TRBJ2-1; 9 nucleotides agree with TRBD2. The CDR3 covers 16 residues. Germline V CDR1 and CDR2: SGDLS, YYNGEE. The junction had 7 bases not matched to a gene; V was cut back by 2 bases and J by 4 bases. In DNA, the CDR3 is TGTGCCAGCAGCGTCCTAGCGGGAAGCCTTTACAATGAGCAGTTCTTC. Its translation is CASSVLAGSLYNEQFF.

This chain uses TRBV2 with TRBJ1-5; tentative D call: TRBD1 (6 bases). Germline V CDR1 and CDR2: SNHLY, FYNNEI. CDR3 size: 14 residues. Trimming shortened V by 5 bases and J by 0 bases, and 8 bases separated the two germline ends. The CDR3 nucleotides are TGTGCCAGCAGTCGGGACATTAGCAATCAGCCCCAGCATTTT. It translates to CASSRDISNQPQHF.

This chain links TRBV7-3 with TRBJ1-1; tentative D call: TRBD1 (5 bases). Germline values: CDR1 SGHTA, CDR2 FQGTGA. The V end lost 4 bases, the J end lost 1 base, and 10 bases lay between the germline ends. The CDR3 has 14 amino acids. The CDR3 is CASSSAGPNTEAFF. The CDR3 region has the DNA TGTGCCAGCAGCTCAGCGGGACCGAACACTGAAGCTTTCTTT.

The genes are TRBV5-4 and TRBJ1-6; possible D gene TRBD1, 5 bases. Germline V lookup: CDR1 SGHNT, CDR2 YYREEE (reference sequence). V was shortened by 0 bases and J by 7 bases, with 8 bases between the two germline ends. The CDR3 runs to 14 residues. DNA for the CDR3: TGTGCCAGCAGCTTGGCAGGGTCGAATTCACCCCTCCACTTT. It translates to CASSLAGSNSPLHF.